This TCR beta chain emerged from a study of cytomegalovirus exposure and HLA in healthy donors. CDR1 and CDR2 (germline): LGHNA, YNFKEQ. This CDR3 contains 13 residues. Trimming pared 6 bases from V and 8 bases from J, leaving 16 bases between. Healthy bone marrow donors made up the cohort. Despite likely unrecorded immune exposures, the donors were nominally healthy at the time of sampling. The PCR employed 60 Vbeta primers together with 13 Jbeta primers. The repertoire was sequenced with immunoSEQ multiplex PCR; TCRdb's copy has only in-frame clones and lacks some. Among fewer than 200,000 clones, about 90% were seen once, and the ten largest hold over 0.2%.

The material sequenced was PBMCs. This clonotype originated in a girl under three years old in good health and CMV-seronegative. The chain couples TRBV4-2 to TRBJ1-1, with TRBD1 as a possible D gene (5 bases). CDR3 sequence (DNA): TGTGCCAGCAGTCAGAACCATCCAGGGGAAGCTTTCTTT. Protein product: CASSQNHPGEAFF.